Listed below are T cell receptor beta chains from one sample, sequenced in a study of blood T cell repertoires in COVID-19. The table came from immunoSEQ multiplex PCR; TCRdb's copy has only in-frame clones and leaves some out. The table has more than 45,000 clones, roughly nine tenths seen once. The sample taken for sequencing was peripheral blood. These TCRs come from a woman between 70 and 85 years old with active COVID-19. Both conserved end residues are part of each CDR3. A D gene is named only where the DNA matches it firmly. Not every row has a clone size; where given, it reads once, few, many or a size class.

. | TRBJ1-6 | TRBV28 | . | CASSFGENSPLHF | TGTGCCAGCAGTTTCGGGGAAAATTCACCCCTCCACTTT
. | TRBJ2-7 | TRBV19 | . | CASSIHDSSYEQYF | TGTGCCAGTAGCATCCACGATAGCTCCTACGAGCAGTACTTC
. | TRBJ2-3 | TRBV9 | . | CASSETLGSGTDTQYF | TGTGCCAGCAGCGAAACTCTAGGAAGCGGCACAGATACGCAGTATTTT
once | TRBJ2-4 | TRBV13 | TRBD2 | CASSLVASGSRGRNIQYF | TGTGCCAGCAGCTTAGTTGCTAGCGGGAGTAGGGGTCGGAACATTCAGTACTTC
. | TRBJ2-1 | TRBV28 | TRBD1 | CASSLGTGRNEQFF | TGTGCCAGCAGTCTGGGGACAGGCCGGAATGAGCAGTTCTTC
. | TRBJ2-3 | TRBV19 | TRBD2 | CASSRASGDTQYF | TGTGCCAGTAGTAGGGCTAGCGGGGATACGCAGTATTTT
. | TRBJ2-7 | TRBV19 | TRBD2 | CASRPAKTSGKSYEQYF | TGTGCCAGTAGACCCGCGAAGACTAGCGGGAAATCCTACGAGCAGTACTTC
. | TRBJ1-1 | TRBV3-1/TRBV3-2 | TRBD1 | CASSQTWTGGTEAFF | TGTGCCAGCAGCCAAACTTGGACAGGGGGCACTGAAGCTTTCTTT
. | TRBJ2-2 | TRBV7-9 | TRBD2 | CASSFLAGVTGELFF | TGTGCCAGCAGCTTTTTAGCGGGCGTAACCGGGGAGCTGTTTTTT
. | TRBJ2-1 | TRBV6-2/TRBV6-3 | TRBD2 | CASSYRMAGVPGNEQFF | TGTGCCAGCAGTTACCGTATGGCGGGAGTTCCGGGCAATGAGCAGTTCTTC
. | TRBJ2-7 | TRBV11-3 | . | CASSLDQGYEQYF | TGTGCCAGCAGCTTAGATCAGGGCTACGAGCAGTACTTC
. | TRBJ1-1 | TRBV7-6 | TRBD1 | CASSSLTGVNTEAFF | TGTGCCAGCAGCTCCCTCACAGGGGTGAACACTGAAGCTTTCTTT
. | TRBJ1-2 | TRBV12-3/TRBV12-4 | . | CASSRGRLGGYTF | TGTGCCAGCAGTAGGGGCCGGCTGGGGGGCTACACCTTC
. | TRBJ2-5 | TRBV5-4 | TRBD2 | CASSRTGGEETQYF | TGTGCCAGCAGCCGGACGGGGGGGGAAGAGACCCAGTACTTC
. | TRBJ2-1 | TRBV28 | TRBD2 | CASSGGPTSGREGTYNEQFF | TGTGCCAGCAGTGGCGGTCCGACTAGCGGGAGGGAGGGGACCTACAATGAGCAGTTCTTC
. | TRBJ2-7 | TRBV28 | TRBD2 | CASSRAGVAEQYF | TGTGCCAGCAGTCGAGCGGGAGTAGCCGAGCAGTACTTC
. | TRBJ1-2 | TRBV2 | TRBD1 | CASRADREGYGYTF | TGTGCCAGCAGGGCCGACAGGGAAGGCTATGGCTACACCTTC
once | TRBJ2-7 | TRBV4-1 | . | CASSQDRRSASSYEQYF | TGCGCCAGCAGCCAAGATAGGAGGAGCGCGAGCTCCTACGAGCAGTACTTC
once | TRBJ2-3 | TRBV5-1 | TRBD2 | CASSLLTSKVDTQYF | TGCGCCAGCAGCTTGCTGACTAGCAAAGTAGATACGCAGTATTTT
. | TRBJ2-2 | TRBV9 | TRBD2 | CASSALAGNSGELFF | TGTGCCAGCAGCGCACTAGCGGGAAATTCCGGGGAGCTGTTTTTT
. | TRBJ2-5 | TRBV4-1 | . | CASSPWSTGDETQYF | TGCGCCAGCAGCCCTTGGTCGACGGGGGATGAGACCCAGTACTTC
. | TRBJ2-3 | TRBV5-1 | . | CASSLAWRSYTQYF | TGCGCCAGCAGCTTGGCCTGGCGGTCCTATACGCAGTATTTT